This T cell receptor (beta chain) is from a study of CD8 T cells in Susac syndrome. Study results and caveats: The study recognized that the number of individuals in its TCR sequencing and HLA analysis was relatively small.

CD8+ and CD4+ T cells were negatively isolated; TEMRA cells were FACS-enriched. RNA totalling about 0.5 to 1 ug underwent reverse transcription with random hexamers. Amplification of TCR beta CDR3 across 54 Vbeta and 13 Jbeta was performed with immunoSEQ multiplex PCR. Each CDR3 protein gets one entry after TCRdb re-called the immunoSEQ multiplex PCR reads with MiXCR. The repertoire includes about 300,000 distinct CDR3 sequences, about 92% of them detected once, and over 0.05% sits in the top ten. V shed 4 bases and J 0 bases; nucleotides not matched to a gene: 6. The CDR3 covers 15 residues. Germline CDR1 GTSNPN, CDR2 SVGIG (reference sequence). Concerning this clonotype itself: Its antigen is unknown.

This chain uses TRBV30 with TRBJ2-1, with TRBD1 identical over 7 bases. The specimen was CD4+ T cells from PBMCs. The receptor's source is a human donor with multiple sclerosis. For the CDR3, the DNA is TGTGCCTGGATTCAGGGACAGTTCTCCTACAATGAGCAGTTCTTC. Encoded protein: CAWIQGQFSYNEQFF.